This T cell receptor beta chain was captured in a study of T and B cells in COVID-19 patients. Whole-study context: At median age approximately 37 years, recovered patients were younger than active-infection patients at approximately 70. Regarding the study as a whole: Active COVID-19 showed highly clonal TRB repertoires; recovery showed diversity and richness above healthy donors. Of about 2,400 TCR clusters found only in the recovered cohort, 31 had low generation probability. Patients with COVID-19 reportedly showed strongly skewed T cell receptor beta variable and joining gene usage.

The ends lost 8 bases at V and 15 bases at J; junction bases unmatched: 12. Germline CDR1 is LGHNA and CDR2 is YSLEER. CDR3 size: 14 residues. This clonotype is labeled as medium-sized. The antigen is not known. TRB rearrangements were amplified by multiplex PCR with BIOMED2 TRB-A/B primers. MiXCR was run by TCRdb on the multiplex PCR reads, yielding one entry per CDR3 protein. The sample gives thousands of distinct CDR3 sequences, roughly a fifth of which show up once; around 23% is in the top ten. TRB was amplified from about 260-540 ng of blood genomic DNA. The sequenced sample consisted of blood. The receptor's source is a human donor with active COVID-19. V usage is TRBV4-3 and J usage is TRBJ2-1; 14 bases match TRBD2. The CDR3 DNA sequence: TGCGCCAGCCGCTACTACCCGACTAGCGGGAGGGCGTTCTTC. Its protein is CASRYYPTSGRAFF.